What follows is one T cell receptor (beta chain) and its context. Antigen specificity is unknown. Other DNA variants within this sample encode the same CDR3. Per the germline V gene, CDR1 is SGHVS and CDR2 is FQNEAQ. The CDR3 sequence is 14 residues long. The V end was cut by 1 base, the J end by 1 base, with 8 bases between. Several immunoSEQ plates held equal portions of the genomic DNA taken from each subset. Only in-frame clones appear in the TCRdb table, and some are missing; sequencing was by immunoSEQ multiplex PCR. The sample yields just over 2,000,000 clones, about 94% seen once. The data originate from a study of shared clonotypes between healthy human individuals. Positive CCR7 selection of CD45RO-negative cells yielded the naive CD8 cells, and terminally differentiated effector memory CD45RA+ cells were excluded. The study, taken as a whole, reports: Generally, estimated richness proved larger in naive subsets than it did in memory subsets.

This chain joins TRBV7-8 and TRBJ2-7, with TRBD2 as a possible D gene (6 bases). This clonotype was obtained from a man aged 18 to 30 in good health. Specimen: naive CD8+ T cells sorted from blood. DNA of the CDR3: TGTGCCAGCAGCTTAGGCGGGATTTCCTACGAGCAGTACTTC. The encoded protein is CASSLGGISYEQYF.